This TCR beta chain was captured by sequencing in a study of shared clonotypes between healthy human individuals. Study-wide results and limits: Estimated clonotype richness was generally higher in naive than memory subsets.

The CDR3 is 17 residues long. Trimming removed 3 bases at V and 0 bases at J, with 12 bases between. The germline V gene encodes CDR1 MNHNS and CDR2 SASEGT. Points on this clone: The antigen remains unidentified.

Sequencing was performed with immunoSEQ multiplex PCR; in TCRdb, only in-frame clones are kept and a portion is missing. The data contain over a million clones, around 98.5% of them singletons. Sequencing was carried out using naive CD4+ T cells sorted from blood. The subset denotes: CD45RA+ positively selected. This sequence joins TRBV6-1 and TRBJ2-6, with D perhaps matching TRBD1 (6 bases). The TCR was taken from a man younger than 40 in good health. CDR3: CASSDKRGGSGANVLTF. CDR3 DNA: TGTGCCAGCAGTGATAAGAGAGGGGGCTCTGGGGCCAACGTCCTGACTTTC.